This TCR beta chain derives from a study of shared clonotypes between healthy human individuals. Study context: Plates per donor: three CD4 naive, three CD4 memory, two CD8 naive, one CD8 memory. The study's findings and limits: Compared with clonotypes that all four donors shared, non-shared clonotypes had lower generation probabilities.

The CDR3 has 14 amino acids. V lost 1 base, J lost 4 bases, and 2 bases stayed unmatched. Per the germline V gene, CDR1 is SGHVS and CDR2 is FQNEAQ. Repertoires were generated with immunoSEQ multiplex PCR, while TCRdb's copy carries only in-frame clones and drops some. In the table there are approximately 2,000,000 clones, 80% to 95% of which are singletons. CD45RO negativity and positive selection for CCR7 defined naive CD8 cells, a population that excluded terminally differentiated effector memory CD45RA+ cells. As for this clone: The antigen is not known.

Material for sequencing was naive CD8+ T cells from PBMCs. This TCR was sampled from a young man in good health. Some clones in this sample may be carry-over from other donors' samples. The chain combines TRBV7-8 with TRBJ1-2, with TRBD1 matching over 8 bases. The CDR3 region has the DNA TGTGCCAGCAGCTTAGGACAGGGGCCCTATGGCTACACCTTC. Translated, it gives CASSLGQGPYGYTF. Full variable domain (remainder filled in from reference TRBV7-8 and TRBJ1-2): GAGVSQSPRYKVAKRGQDVALRCDPISGHVSLFWYQQALGQGPEFLTYFQNEAQLDKSGLPSDRFFAERPEGSVSTLKIQRTQQEDSAVYLCASSLGQGPYGYTFGSGTRLTVV.